The entry that follows covers one T cell receptor (beta chain) sequence. Its antigen is as yet unknown. TCRdb's table, derived via immunoSEQ multiplex PCR, lists solely in-frame clones and lacks some. The sample carries about 85,000 clones, roughly nine tenths recorded once. Germline CDR1 is MNHNS and CDR2 is SASEGT. The CDR3 has 14 amino acids. Trimming stripped 1 base from V and 3 bases from J, with 10 bases between. Time point denoted: week 47, end of study. Doses consisted of 300 ug of mutant IDH1 20-mer peptide each, paired with topical imiquimod. These data are taken from a study of a mutant IDH1 vaccine in newly diagnosed glioma.

The sample consisted of PBMCs, taken from a glioma patient whose treatment included an IDH1 peptide vaccine. The TCR originated in a woman in her forties or fifties with glioma. The chain has TRBV6-1 and TRBJ2-7, with D perhaps TRBD1 or TRBD2 (5 bases each). DNA for the CDR3: TGTGCCAGCAGTGAAGGAGGGACCCTCTACGAGCAGTACTTC. Translated: CASSEGGTLYEQYF.